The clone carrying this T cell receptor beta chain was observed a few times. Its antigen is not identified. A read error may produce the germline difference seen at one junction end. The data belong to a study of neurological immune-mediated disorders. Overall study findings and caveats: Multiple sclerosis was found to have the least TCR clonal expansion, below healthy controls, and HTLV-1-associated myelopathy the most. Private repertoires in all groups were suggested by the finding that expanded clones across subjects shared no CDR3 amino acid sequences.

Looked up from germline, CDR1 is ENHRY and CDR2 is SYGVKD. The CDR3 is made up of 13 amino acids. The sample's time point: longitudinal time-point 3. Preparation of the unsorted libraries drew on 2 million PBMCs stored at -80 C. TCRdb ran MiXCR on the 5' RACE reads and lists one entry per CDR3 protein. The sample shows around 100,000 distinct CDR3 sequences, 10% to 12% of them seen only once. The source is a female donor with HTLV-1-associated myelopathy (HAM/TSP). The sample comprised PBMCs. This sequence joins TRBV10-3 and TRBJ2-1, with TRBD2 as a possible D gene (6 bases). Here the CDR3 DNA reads TGTACCATCTTCGCTAGCGTGAGCAATGAGCAGTTCTTC. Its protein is CTIFASVSNEQFF.